The present T cell receptor (beta chain) was sequenced within a study of T-cell memory formation after mild COVID-19 (dated by TCRdb to about 2021). Some background on the complete study: TCR sequence clusters from the two donors were found to be largely donor specific. Two young, previously healthy adult volunteers made up the cohort, one male and one female. T-cell clones expanding and contracting after mild COVID-19 in two donors were tracked by longitudinal TCRalpha and TCRbeta repertoire sequencing.

TCRdb lists the instrument as Illumina NovaSeq 6000. cDNA libraries for TCRalpha and TCRbeta were prepared by 5'RACE using constant-segment primers, with sample barcodes and unique molecular identifiers added. RNA was extracted from every sample with Trizol reagent. Libraries were amplified in two PCR steps, with a second sample barcode and Illumina TruSeq adapters added in the second step. Libraries were sequenced on an Illumina NovaSeq with 2 x 150 bp paired-end reads. The authors' analysis ran thus. The reads were demultiplexed and collapsed into UMI-guided consensus sequences using migec v1.2.7. With mixcr v2.1.11, UMI consensuses were aligned to TRA and TRB V and J templates and assembled into clonotypes. Expanded or contracted clonotypes were those called significant by both edgeR and NoisET, with noise models trained on biological replicates. For edgeR calls, the cutoffs were a false discovery rate-adjusted p below 0.01 and a log2 fold-change threshold of 1. As an exploratory analysis of dynamics, max-normalized trajectories of the 1000 most abundant clonotypes were examined with PCA combined with hierarchical clustering. Each responding clone was given a CD4 or CD8 phenotype based on the CD4+ and CD8+ repertoires, which had been sequenced separately. TCRdb passed the public sequencing reads through fastp at Q25 and MiXCR, retaining productive beta sequences. Every distinct CDR3 protein forms one entry, paired with its most common genes and DNA. For this entry, the V and J calls and clone size follow TCRdb and not the study's own pipeline. The sample has 300,000 to 350,000 distinct CDR3 sequences on record, over 10% of them singletons. The ten largest clones capture around a fifth of the sample.

Broad study findings and their caveats: SARS-CoV-2 specificity was not confirmed for the second-wave clones peaking on day 37. Some responding clones were detected in pre-infection memory, which suggested that pre-existing cross-reactive memory T cells had joined the SARS-CoV-2 response. Clones contracting from day 15 to 85 had balanced CD4/CD8 phenotypes, while a second wave expanding from day 15 to 37 was biased towards CD4+. Only two mild cases were covered in the study, and larger cohorts including severe cases with pre-infection samples were considered necessary. Contracting CD4+ clones turned up mainly in the CM and EM memory subsets, whereas EMRA was where CD8+ clones were enriched.

PBMCs were isolated by Ficoll-Paque density gradient centrifugation. As for this clonotype: Its recognized antigen is unknown. The record has no base qualities; no much larger clone is one base away.

For CDR1 and CDR2, the germline V gene (reference sequence) lists SEHNR and FQNEAQ. Compared with germline, V lacks 5 bases and J lacks 5 bases; bases without a gene match: 9. The CDR3, cysteine through phenylalanine, is 15 amino acids long. Only the CDR3 DNA stays, 45 bases, in frame from base 1. The V and J segments used are TRBV7-9 and TRBJ2-1, with 7 bases aligning to TRBD1. The source is a man younger than 30 who had mild COVID-19 (a few samples of this study predate the infection). The sample titles of this study are shuffled in the database, so cell type and time point are left out; the donor was told from shared clones. The sequencing sample was made of PBMCs or a T cell subset sorted from them (not recorded which). The DNA sequence reads TGTGCCAGCAGCCCTGTATGGGACAGCCACAATGAGCAGTTCTTC. This is translated as CASSPVWDSHNEQFF.